This is a list of T cell receptor beta chains from one sample in a study of blood T cell repertoires in COVID-19. Profiled with immunoSEQ multiplex PCR; TCRdb holds only in-frame clones, not every one. The sample lists approximately 210,000 clones, around 83% seen once, with 2.5% to 3% in the top ten. Sequences were obtained from peripheral blood. These receptors were collected from a middle-aged man with active or convalescent COVID-19. Each CDR3 is given with its conserved first and last residue. The D gene is left open where the match is weak. The listing skips clone size in some rows; elsewhere it reads once, few, many or a size class.

j_gene,v_gene,abundance,d_gene,CDR3nt,CDR3aa
TRBJ1-2,TRBV10-3,-,-,TGTGCCATCAGTGACGCCCGCAGGGGAGGGGGCTACACCTTC,CAISDARRGGGYTF
TRBJ2-7,TRBV7-9,-,-,TGTGCCAGCAGCTCGCCCGCAGGGTACGAGCAGTACTTC,CASSSPAGYEQYF
TRBJ1-2,TRBV5-1,-,TRBD1,TGCGCCAGCAGCGTGGGACAGACACGCTATGGCTACACCTTC,CASSVGQTRYGYTF
TRBJ2-7,TRBV27,few,-,TGTGCCAGCAGTCCAGGACATGGGGCGATAAACGAGCAGTACTTC,CASSPGHGAINEQYF
TRBJ2-1,TRBV5-1,once,-,TGCGCCAGCAGCTTGGTAACAGGGCCCTACAATGAGCAGTTCTTC,CASSLVTGPYNEQFF
TRBJ1-5,TRBV6-5,-,-,TGTGCCAGCCTTCACGGGGGCAATCAGCCCCAGCATTTT,CASLHGGNQPQHF
TRBJ2-5,TRBV14,-,-,TGTGCCAGCAGCCAAGAAGTGGGGGGAGAGACCCAGTACTTC,CASSQEVGGETQYF
TRBJ1-6,TRBV19,-,-,TGTGCCAGTAGTACCTACAGGAATTCACCCCTCCACTTT,CASSTYRNSPLHF
TRBJ2-2,TRBV9,-,TRBD2,TGTGCCAGCAGCGTCTTAGCGGGAGACACCGGGGAGCTGTTTTTT,CASSVLAGDTGELFF
TRBJ2-3,TRBV4-1,few,-,TGCGCCAGCAGCCGAGGTTATGAAGGTGCGGATACGCAGTATTTT,CASSRGYEGADTQYF
TRBJ1-1,TRBV5-1,-,-,TGCGCCAGCAGCTTGGAAGGAAGGGGATTGAACACTGAAGCTTTCTTT,CASSLEGRGLNTEAFF
TRBJ2-1,TRBV4-3,-,-,TGCGCCAGCAGCCAAGATGCGCGACAGGACAATGAGCAGTTCTTC,CASSQDARQDNEQFF
TRBJ2-2,TRBV30,-,-,TGTGCCTGGGGAAGGGGCACCGGGGAGCTGTTTTTT,CAWGRGTGELFF
TRBJ2-5,TRBV5-6,-,-,TGTGCCAGCAGCTTTTCGGAGACCCAGTACTTC,CASSFSETQYF
TRBJ2-2,TRBV3-1/TRBV3-2,-,-,TGTGCCAGCAGCCGCGGGTCGAACACCGGGGAGCTGTTTTTT,CASSRGSNTGELFF
TRBJ2-2,TRBV9,-,-,TGTGCCAGCAGCCCACTTAGCGGAGCGAACACCGGGGAGCTGTTTTTT,CASSPLSGANTGELFF
TRBJ2-7,TRBV18,-,-,TGTGCCAGCTCACCGTCGACTACGGAAGAGCAGTACTTC,CASSPSTTEEQYF
TRBJ2-5,TRBV28,few,-,TGTGCCAGCAACCGTCCAGGAAGGCAAGTTAAGGAGACCCAGTACTTC,CASNRPGRQVKETQYF
TRBJ1-4,TRBV6-6,-,-,TGTGCCAGCAGTAGGGGGGGTATTGGTGAAAAACTGTTTTTT,CASSRGGIGEKLFF
TRBJ1-2,TRBV19,few,-,TGTGCCAGTAGTCCAGGGAGGGGGAGTCGATCCGGTGGCTACACCTTC,CASSPGRGSRSGGYTF
TRBJ2-7,TRBV6-2/TRBV6-3,once,TRBD1,TGTGCCAGCAGTTTCTCTCGGACAGGGGGCTACGAGCAGTACTTC,CASSFSRTGGYEQYF
TRBJ1-3,TRBV9,-,TRBD1,TGTGCCAGCAGCGGATACGGGACAGCTGGAAACACCATATATTTT,CASSGYGTAGNTIYF
TRBJ1-2,TRBV5-1,once,-,TGCGCCAGCAGCTTTAGGACAGATGCTAACTATGGCTACACCTTC,CASSFRTDANYGYTF
TRBJ2-2,TRBV5-1,-,-,TGCGCCAGCAGCTTGACGGACACCGGGGAGCTGTTTTTT,CASSLTDTGELFF